Below are 23 T cell receptor beta chains sequenced from a single sample in a study of graft-versus-host responses after intestinal transplantation. The study plated approximately 200,000 CFSE-labeled responders with approximately 200,000 irradiated, violet-dye-labeled stimulators. Using immunoSEQ multiplex PCR, the repertoire was profiled, and TCRdb retains in-frame clones only, with some absent. This table has approximately 10,000 clones, around 28% appearing once. The sample was alloreactive CD8+ T cells from a mixed lymphocyte reaction culture, taken before intestinal transplant. Documented subset: CFSE-low proliferating T cells sorted from roughly six-day pre-transplant mixed lymphocyte reaction (GvH or HvG direction). The receptors were gathered from a human patient who received an intestinal transplant.

This clone showed up just a few times. The chain links TRBV27 to TRBJ2-1; 7 bases align to TRBD1. This CDR3 region has 14 residues. The germline V gene has CDR1 MNHEY and CDR2 SMNVEV (reference sequence). V lost 2 bases and J lost 2; bases outside the gene matches: 0. The CDR3 is CASSLGTAYNEQFF. The DNA for the CDR3 is TGTGCCAGCAGTTTAGGGACAGCCTACAATGAGCAGTTCTTC.

This clone turned up a few times. This rearrangement joins TRBV5-6 to TRBJ1-3; D ambiguous. The CDR3 spans 16 residues. V was trimmed by 1 base and J by 0 bases, leaving 11 bases between them. CDR1 is SGHDT, CDR2 YYEEEE, per germline. CDR3 coding DNA: TGTGCCAGCAGCTTGTTTGAGGTCAACTCTGGAAACACCATATATTTT. It yields the protein CASSLFEVNSGNTIYF.

This clone is medium-sized within its sample. The chain combines TRBV13 with TRBJ2-7, with 8 bases identical to TRBD2. The CDR3 extends over 14 amino acids. CDR1 and CDR2 (germline): PRHDT, FYEKMQ (reference sequence). V lost 5 bases to trimming and J lost 2 bases; unmatched junction nucleotides: 5. CDR3 loop: CASSQRGPTYEQYF. DNA for the CDR3: TGTGCCAGCAGCCAGCGGGGGCCGACCTACGAGCAGTACTTC.

The chain is built from TRBV11-2 and TRBJ1-5, with a possible D match to TRBD1 (5 bases). Germline assignment: CDR1 SGHAT and CDR2 FQNNGV. CDR3 size: 14 residues. V was trimmed by 5 bases and J by 1 base, leaving 9 bases between them. The CDR3 sequence: CASSADSSNQPQHF. CDR3 DNA sequence: TGTGCCAGCAGCGCCGACAGCAGCAATCAGCCCCAGCATTTT.

This clone was observed a handful of times. This chain joins TRBV15 and TRBJ2-1; D is ambiguous. V lost 0 bases to trimming and J lost 3 bases, with 6 bases between them. The CDR3 totals 14 residues. In germline, CDR1 is LNHNV, CDR2 YYDKDF (reference sequence). The CDR3 here is CATSREQSYNEQFF. CDR3 DNA sequence: TGTGCCACCAGCAGAGAACAGAGCTACAATGAGCAGTTCTTC.

This rearrangement joins TRBV27 to TRBJ1-1, with D uncertain. The CDR3 has 14 amino acids. With 7 bases removed from V and 4 bases from J, the gap between germline ends came to 16 bases. Germline loops: CDR1 MNHEY, CDR2 SMNVEV (reference sequence). CDR3 sequence (DNA): TGTGCCAGCAACCTCGCCGGACGGGGCACTGAAGCTTTCTTT. Protein: CASNLAGRGTEAFF.

The gene calls are TRBV7-9 and TRBJ1-1; tentative D call: TRBD1 (6 bases). Trimming pared 11 bases from V and 0 bases from J, leaving 22 bases between. The CDR3 totals 16 residues. Germline V gives CDR1 SEHNR, CDR2 FQNEAQ (reference sequence). Here the CDR3 reads CAGAGGRTPMNTEAFF. DNA for the CDR3: TGTGCCGGGGCGGGGGGGCGTACCCCTATGAACACTGAAGCTTTCTTT.

This sequence joins TRBV27 and TRBJ2-6, with D hard to call. Trimming removed 10 bases at V and 0 bases at J, with 10 bases between. Germline assignment: CDR1 MNHEY and CDR2 SMNVEV (reference sequence). The CDR3 is 14 amino acids. CDR3 sequence (DNA): TGTGCCACTGCCGACATCTCTGGGGCCAACGTCCTGACTTTC. Its translation is CATADISGANVLTF. The whole variable domain, remainder taken from reference TRBV27 and TRBJ2-6, is EAQVTQNPRYLITVTGKKLTVTCSQNMNHEYMSWYRQDPGLGLRQIYYSMNVEVTDKGDVPEGYKVSRKEKRNFPLILESPSPNQTSLYFCATADISGANVLTFGAGSRLTVL.

In its sample, this clone was seen a few times. CDR3 sequence (DNA): TGTGCCAGCAGCTGGGGCGTCTACGGGACTGAAGCTTTCTTT. Translated: CASSWGVYGTEAFF. The V call is TRBV7-9, the J call TRBJ1-1; a possible D gene is TRBD1 (5 bases). From germline, CDR1 is SEHNR and CDR2 FQNEAQ (reference sequence). The CDR3 has 14 amino acids. The V end lost 4 bases, the J end lost 5 bases, and 14 bases lay between the germline ends.

CDR3 loop: CASSIQGLNTEAFF. For the CDR3, the DNA is TGTGCCAGTAGTATCCAGGGCCTGAACACTGAAGCTTTCTTT. The chain joins TRBV19 to TRBJ1-1; tentative D call: TRBD1 (5 bases). Germline V lookup: CDR1 LNHDA, CDR2 SQIVND (reference sequence). V dropped 3 bases and J dropped 0 bases, with 8 bases sitting between them. The CDR3 spans 14 residues.

The chain employs TRBV14 and TRBJ2-5; possible D gene TRBD1, 6 bases. This CDR3 has 16 residues. Germline V gene data show CDR1 as SGHDN and CDR2 as FVKESK. V lost 5 bases, J lost 2 bases, and 18 bases lay in between. Here the CDR3 DNA reads TGTGCCAGCAGCAGCCGCATTCGAGGGGGACAAGAGACCCAGTACTTC. Translation gives CASSSRIRGGQETQYF.

This chain connects TRBV4-1 to TRBJ1-2; no clear D gene. CDR1 and CDR2 (germline): MGHRA, YSYEKL. V lost 0 bases to trimming and J lost 6 bases, with 14 bases between them. This CDR3 region has 15 residues. The CDR3 loop is CASSQERGVLDGYTF. The CDR3 bases are TGCGCCAGCAGCCAAGAACGGGGTGTATTGGATGGCTACACCTTC.

The sample holds a few counts of this clone. This chain joins TRBV6-5 and TRBJ1-2; 7 nucleotides match TRBD1. The CDR3 consists of 13 residues. J gave up 8 bases and V 6 bases, and 9 bases lay outside the gene matches. Germline V CDR1 and CDR2: MNHEY, SVGAGI. The CDR3 is CASSPTGPPGYTF. The DNA for the CDR3 is TGTGCCAGCAGCCCGACAGGGCCCCCCGGCTACACCTTC.

The chain links TRBV20-1 to TRBJ1-1; possible D gene TRBD1, 5 bases. The CDR3 spans 11 residues. CDR1 is DFQATT, CDR2 SNEGSKA, per germline (reference sequence). This CDR3 is CSARVFTEAFF. The CDR3, as DNA: TGCAGCGCCAGGGTATTCACTGAAGCTTTCTTT.

This clone showed up just a few times. V and J are TRBV27 and TRBJ1-2; 7 bases align to TRBD1. This CDR3 contains 16 residues. The V segment lost 5 bases and the J segment 0 bases; nucleotides outside the gene matches: 9. CDR1 MNHEY and CDR2 SMNVEV come from the germline V gene (reference sequence). The CDR3 DNA reads TGTGCCAGCAGTCCGGCCCCCGGGACAGCTAACTATGGCTACACCTTC. Translation gives CASSPAPGTANYGYTF.

The CDR3 spells CASRGGLADETQYF. In DNA form, the CDR3 reads TGTGCCAGCAGAGGGGGACTAGCCGACGAGACCCAGTACTTC. V and J are TRBV7-9 and TRBJ2-5; 9 positions agree with TRBD2. The V and J ends lost 6 bases and 5 bases, in that order; junction bases with no gene match: 7. Germline V lookup: CDR1 SEHNR, CDR2 FQNEAQ (reference sequence). The CDR3 extends over 14 amino acids.

Note on this clone: A junction end diverges from the germline sequence, so it may reflect a read error. The rearrangement uses TRBV7-7 and TRBJ2-3, with D maybe TRBD2 (6 bases). Germline V lookup: CDR1 SSHAT, CDR2 FNYEAQ (reference sequence). The CDR3 is made up of 15 amino acids. In DNA, the CDR3 is TGTGCTAGCAGCTTAGGCGGGGCGGGGACAGATACGCAGTATTTT. It is translated as CASSLGGAGTDTQYF.

By share, this clone counts as medium-sized (0.01 to 0.1%). The chain links TRBV19 to TRBJ1-1; TRBD1 aligns across 8 bases. The germline gives CDR1 LNHDA, CDR2 SQIVND (reference sequence). The CDR3 is 14 amino acids. With 5 bases clipped from V and 1 base from J, the junction kept 3 bases outside the gene matches. The CDR3 protein is CASSEGQGNTEAFF. The CDR3 DNA follows: TGTGCCAGTAGTGAAGGACAGGGGAACACTGAAGCTTTCTTT. The full variable domain, its missing parts supplied by reference TRBV19 and TRBJ1-1, is DGGITQSPKYLFRKEGQNVTLSCEQNLNHDAMYWYRQDPGQGLRLIYYSQIVNDFQKGDIAEGYSVSREKKESFPLTVTSAQKNPTAFYLCASSEGQGNTEAFFGQGTRLTVV.

This chain connects TRBV10-2 to TRBJ2-1, with D possibly being TRBD2 (6 bases). Looked up from germline, CDR1 is WSHSY and CDR2 is SAAADI. Trimming removed 7 bases at V and 9 bases at J, with 10 bases between. This CDR3 region has 11 residues. The CDR3 loop reads CASTSGGEQFF. Here the CDR3 DNA reads TGCGCCAGCACCTCCGGGGGTGAGCAGTTCTTC.

Only a few counts were recorded for this clone. The rearrangement uses TRBV9 and TRBJ1-3; a weak D match, TRBD1 (6 bases). CDR3 length equals 14 residues. From germline, CDR1 is SGDLS and CDR2 YYNGEE. V gave up 4 bases and J gave up 3 bases, with 11 bases separating them. CDR3 bases: TGTGCCAGCAGCACCCACAGGGTTGGAAACACCATATATTTT. Translated, it gives CASSTHRVGNTIYF.

The table lists this clone with a few counts. CDR3 sequence: CASSVGGQGPSGEQYF. The CDR3 bases are TGTGCCAGCAGCGTAGGGGGACAGGGTCCTTCGGGCGAGCAGTACTTC. The chain employs TRBV9 and TRBJ2-7; 9 bases fit TRBD1. J was trimmed by 6 bases and V by 0 bases; bases with no gene match: 10. This CDR3 is built from 16 residues. The germline CDR1 and CDR2 sequences are SGDLS and YYNGEE.

The chain combines TRBV19 with TRBJ1-1; D is perhaps TRBD1 (5 bases). Germline CDR1 and CDR2: LNHDA and SQIVND (reference sequence). The CDR3 consists of 15 residues. V was cut by 3 bases and J by 5 bases, with 16 bases left in between. For the CDR3, the DNA is TGTGCCAGTAGTATGGGGGGATGGGGGGGGACTGAAGCTTTCTTT. Protein: CASSMGGWGGTEAFF.

In nucleotides, the CDR3 is TGTGCCAGCTTAGGGGTAATAACCTACGAGCAGTACTTC. Protein: CASLGVITYEQYF. The genes are TRBV2 and TRBJ2-7; possible D gene TRBD1, 5 bases. The CDR3 is made up of 13 amino acids. With 8 bases removed from V and 2 bases from J, the gap between germline ends came to 13 bases. The V gene's germline CDR1 is SNHLY and CDR2 FYNNEI.